These 15 T cell receptor beta chains share one sample of origin, sequenced in a study of cytomegalovirus exposure and HLA in healthy donors. Amplification used 60 Vbeta primers and 13 Jbeta primers. Method: immunoSEQ multiplex PCR; TCRdb's copy keeps in-frame clones and lacks some. The sample consists of about 140,000 clones, 70% to 85% of them appearing once. The sample consisted of PBMCs. All receptors derive from a man between 35 and 55 years old in good health and CMV-seronegative.

This rearrangement joins TRBV5-5 to TRBJ2-1, with 7 bases identical to TRBD1. V gave up 0 bases and J gave up 4 bases; unmatched junction bases: 4. The CDR3 is 15 amino acids. The germline V gene has CDR1 SGHKS and CDR2 YYEKEE (reference sequence). The CDR3: CASSLDGTDYNEQFF. The CDR3 region has the DNA TGTGCCAGCAGCTTGGACGGGACAGATTACAATGAGCAGTTCTTC.

The sample holds a few counts of this clone. The V call is TRBV27, the J call TRBJ2-2; 7 positions match TRBD1. V shed 5 bases and J 1 base; nucleotides not matched to a gene: 22. The germline CDR1 and CDR2 sequences are MNHEY and SMNVEV (reference sequence). The CDR3 has 21 amino acids. The CDR3 coding sequence is TGTGCCAGCAGTGGCCCCACTGAAACATTATCTTGGACAGGGAACACCGGGGAGCTGTTTTTT. This translates into CASSGPTETLSWTGNTGELFF.

V is TRBV5-1 and J is TRBJ2-7; D is possibly TRBD1 (6 bases). The V gene's germline CDR1 is SGHRS and CDR2 YFSETQ. The CDR3 contains 16 residues. V lost 5 bases and J 3 bases, leaving 21 bases between the germline ends. The CDR3 loop reads CASSIGSKTGHYEQYF. CDR3 bases: TGCGCCAGCAGTATAGGGTCTAAGACAGGACACTACGAGCAGTACTTC.

The chain has TRBV11-3 and TRBJ2-1, with no clear D. This CDR3 comprises 12 residues. From germline, CDR1 is SGHNT and CDR2 YENEEA. The V gene lost 2 bases and the J gene lost 6 bases, with 5 bases spanning the gap. CDR3 in DNA: TGTGCCAGCAGCTTACTCCCCAATGAGCAGTTCTTC. Translated, it gives CASSLLPNEQFF.

The chain carries TRBV30 and TRBJ2-3; no clear D gene. This CDR3 has 14 residues. The V end lost 2 bases, the J end lost 0 bases, and 9 bases lay between the germline ends. Germline values: CDR1 GTSNPN, CDR2 SVGIG (reference sequence). CDR3 coding DNA: TGTGCCTGGAGTTCCCTTTCTAGCACAGATACGCAGTATTTT. As protein: CAWSSLSSTDTQYF.

The chain combines TRBV6-6 with TRBJ2-7; 7 bases are a match to TRBD2. This CDR3 has 16 amino acids. The V and J ends lost 5 bases and 3 bases, in that order; junction bases with no gene match: 13. Germline V CDR1 and CDR2: MNHNY, SVGAGI (reference sequence). The CDR3 coding sequence is TGTGCCAGCAGTGGCCCGGGAGGTTCCTCCTTCTACGAGCAGTACTTC. Translation: CASSGPGGSSFYEQYF.

This clone was recorded a few times. This chain joins TRBV28 and TRBJ2-3; TRBD1 matches at 10 bases. The V and J ends lost 6 bases and 0 bases, in that order; junction bases with no gene match: 9. Germline V gene data show CDR1 as MDHEN and CDR2 as SYDVKM. The CDR3 contains 17 residues. The CDR3 DNA follows: TGTGCCAGCAGGGGGACAGGGGTTGGGCGGAGCACAGATACGCAGTATTTT. Its translation: CASRGTGVGRSTDTQYF. The variable domain in full, with the rest retrieved from reference TRBV28 and TRBJ2-3, is DVKVTQSSRYLVKRTGEKVFLECVQDMDHENMFWYRQDPGLGLRLIYFSYDVKMKEKGDIPEGYSVSREKKERFSLILESASTNQTSMYLCASRGTGVGRSTDTQYFGPGTRLTVL.

The chain has TRBV27 and TRBJ2-5, with TRBD2 matching over 7 bases. The V gene's germline CDR1 is MNHEY and CDR2 SMNVEV (reference sequence). The CDR3 has 16 amino acids. The ends lost 2 bases at V and 2 bases at J; junction bases unmatched: 8. DNA for the CDR3: TGTGCCAGCAGTTTAAGGACTAGGGGAGATCAAGAGACCCAGTACTTC. This encodes CASSLRTRGDQETQYF.

The chain employs TRBV12-5 and TRBJ2-1, with D maybe TRBD2 (6 bases). Trimming cost V 1 base and J 6 bases, with 25 bases left between them. This CDR3 region has 19 residues. The germline V gene encodes CDR1 LGHNT and CDR2 FRNRAP. The CDR3 region is CASGLGPGLPFRASNEQFF. The CDR3 region has the DNA TGTGCTAGTGGTTTGGGCCCGGGACTCCCTTTTCGGGCCTCCAATGAGCAGTTCTTC. Drawing the rest from reference TRBV12-5 and TRBJ2-1, the complete variable domain is DARVTQTPRHKVTEMGQEVTMRCQPILGHNTVFWYRQTMMQGLELLAYFRNRAPLDDSGMPKDRFSAEMPDATLATLKIQPSEPRDSAVYFCASGLGPGLPFRASNEQFFGPGTRLTVL.

This chain uses TRBV7-6 with TRBJ2-2; D perhaps matches TRBD1 (6 bases). The germline V gene encodes CDR1 SGHVS and CDR2 FNYEAQ. V lost 3 bases and J 3 bases, leaving 17 bases between the germline ends. The CDR3 extends over 17 amino acids. This CDR3 reads CASSFSDRRPDTGELFF. The CDR3 DNA is TGTGCCAGCAGCTTCTCAGACAGGAGGCCGGACACCGGGGAGCTGTTTTTT.

This clone showed up just a few times. The chain combines TRBV27 with TRBJ1-3; a weak D match, TRBD1 (5 bases). Trimming removed 3 bases from V and 0 bases from J, with 15 bases in between. Germline-derived CDR1 and CDR2 are MNHEY and SMNVEV (reference sequence). The CDR3 spans 17 residues. CDR3 nucleotide sequence: TGTGCCAGCAGTTTGGGGGGTGGCGGTAACTCTGGAAACACCATATATTTT. Encoded protein: CASSLGGGGNSGNTIYF.

This clone came up a few times. V gene TRBV7-9 combines with J gene TRBJ1-1; 7 bases align to TRBD1. With V trimmed by 1 base and J by 6 bases, 8 bases remained unmatched. This CDR3 has 15 amino acids. Germline V lookup: CDR1 SEHNR, CDR2 FQNEAQ (reference sequence). CDR3 bases: TGTGCCAGCAGCTTAGAAGGGGCGGACAGGCCTGAAGCTTTCTTT. As protein: CASSLEGADRPEAFF. The complete variable domain, with remaining parts taken from reference TRBV7-9 and TRBJ1-1, reads DTGVSQNPRHKITKRGQNVTFRCDPISEHNRLYWYRQTLGQGPEFLTYFQNEAQLEKSRLLSDRFSAERPKGSFSTLEIQRTEQGDSAMYLCASSLEGADRPEAFFGQGTRLTVV.

The chain carries TRBV28 and TRBJ2-1; possibly TRBD1 for D (7 bases). The CDR3 loop spans 15 amino acids. Germline-derived CDR1 and CDR2 are MDHEN and SYDVKM. The ends were cut back, 5 bases at V and 14 bases at J, with 25 bases in the middle. The CDR3 is CASSPGGRAGPGKFF. The DNA of the CDR3 is TGTGCCAGCAGTCCAGGGGGAAGAGCGGGCCCGGGGAAGTTCTTC.

The chain employs TRBV5-1 and TRBJ2-7; weak D call: TRBD1 (5 bases). V was trimmed by 2 bases and J by 4 bases, leaving 16 bases between them. There are 15 residues in the CDR3. Germline-derived CDR1 and CDR2 are SGHRS and YFSETQ. The CDR3 DNA follows: TGCGCCAGCAGCTTTCTTGGGGCGGCGTCGTACGAGCAGTACTTC. It is translated as CASSFLGAASYEQYF.

The sample holds one count of this clone. V usage is TRBV6-1 and J usage is TRBJ1-2, with D possibly TRBD1 on 5 matching bases. CDR1 and CDR2 from the germline V gene are MNHNS and SASEGT. The CDR3 length is 15 residues. With 1 base removed from V and 2 bases from J, the gap between germline ends came to 11 bases. The CDR3 sequence is CASSEGGGFNYGYTF. The CDR3 DNA is TGTGCCAGCAGTGAAGGGGGGGGGTTCAACTATGGCTACACCTTC.